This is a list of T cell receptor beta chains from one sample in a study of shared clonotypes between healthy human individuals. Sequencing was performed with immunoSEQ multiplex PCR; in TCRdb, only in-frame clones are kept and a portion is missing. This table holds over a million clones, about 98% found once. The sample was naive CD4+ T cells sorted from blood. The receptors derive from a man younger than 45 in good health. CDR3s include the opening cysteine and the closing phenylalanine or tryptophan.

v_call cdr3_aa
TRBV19 CASMGLAGGEQFF
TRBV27 CASSPRLAGDWADTQYF
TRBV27 CASSSELTGQETQYF
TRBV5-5 CASSLVTSGRSNTYEQYF
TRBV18 CASSPPLGRGTGELFF
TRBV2 CASSESGSPYSYNEQFF
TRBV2 CASSGPQGAEKLFF
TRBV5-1 CASSRDGVTGELFF
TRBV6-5 CASSSLLGGRTDEQFF
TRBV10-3 CAISELGKKLFF
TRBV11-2 CASSLAGVYNEQFF
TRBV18 CASSPLGRNEQFF
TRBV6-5 CASSSRKAHQPQHF
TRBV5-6 CASSTDLTGTQYF
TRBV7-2 CASSQDRGSQGQPQHF
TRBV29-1 CSVGLQGNEQYF
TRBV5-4 CASSAGMGTNSPLHF
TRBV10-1 CASSDLARPGNTEAFF
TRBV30 CAWKGLSNEQFF
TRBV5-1 CASSLWGREQPQHF
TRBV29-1 CSVVGQANQETQYF
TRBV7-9 CASSSDRSYEQYF
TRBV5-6 CASSTAGPSKASNQPQHF
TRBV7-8 CASSLASLLPQETQYF
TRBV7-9 CASSFTGGSETQYF
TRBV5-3 CARSLGLLAKNIQYF
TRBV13 CASSLGQRRQGSPDTQYF
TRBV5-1 CASSWATENTDTQYF
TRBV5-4 CASSLGGLRRQETQYF
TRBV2 CASVQGAGATEAFF
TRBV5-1 CASTLAGVTGELFF
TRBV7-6 CASSKGPPTEAFF
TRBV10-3 CAIRDTKTGEGEQFF
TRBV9 CASSALKTSNTEAFF
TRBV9 CASSVDPPSLGTDTQYF
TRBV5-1 CASSLQGGTDTQYF
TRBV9 CASSPTSGDFDTQYF
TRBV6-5 CASSLQGGSGNTIYF
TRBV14 CASSHLGTGTEQYF
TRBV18 CASSPLLGQGHEQYF
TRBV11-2 CASSLDGTGDNQPQHF
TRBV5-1 CASSRTQGAYGYTF
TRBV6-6 CASSYKDRDSSYEQYF
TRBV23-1 CASSQSNEQFF
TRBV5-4 CASSLTPSGRNNEQFF
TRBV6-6 CASIGVGNQPQHF
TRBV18 CASSPPSVTGGGYTF
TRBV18 CASSPGAGINEKLFF